The sequence of this T cell receptor (beta chain) was determined in a study of blood T cell repertoires in COVID-19. On the study more broadly: Sample material is recorded as cDNA or gDNA derived from T cells, B-cell-depleted T cells, or PBMCs.

Authors' data handling: Cell counts per sample came from amplifying reference gene primers. Only in-frame clones appear in the TCRdb table, and some are missing; sequencing was by immunoSEQ multiplex PCR. V and J calls and clone size are as listed in that table; D and trimming were resolved from the DNA. The sample records hundreds of thousands of clones, around 90% being singletons. Participants reported their clinical history, and cohort assignment relied on those reports. Trimming cost V 5 bases and J 6 bases, with 14 bases left between them. CDR3 length equals 14 residues. CDR1 and CDR2 from the germline V gene are MDHEN and SYDVKM.

The chain is built from TRBV28 and TRBJ2-1; D ambiguous. This sequence originates from a woman aged 45-59 years with acute COVID-19. Material: PBMCs or T cells enriched from blood (not recorded which). The CDR3 sequence: CASSPLEEINEQFF. CDR3 bases: TGTGCCAGCAGTCCGCTCGAGGAAATCAATGAGCAGTTCTTC.